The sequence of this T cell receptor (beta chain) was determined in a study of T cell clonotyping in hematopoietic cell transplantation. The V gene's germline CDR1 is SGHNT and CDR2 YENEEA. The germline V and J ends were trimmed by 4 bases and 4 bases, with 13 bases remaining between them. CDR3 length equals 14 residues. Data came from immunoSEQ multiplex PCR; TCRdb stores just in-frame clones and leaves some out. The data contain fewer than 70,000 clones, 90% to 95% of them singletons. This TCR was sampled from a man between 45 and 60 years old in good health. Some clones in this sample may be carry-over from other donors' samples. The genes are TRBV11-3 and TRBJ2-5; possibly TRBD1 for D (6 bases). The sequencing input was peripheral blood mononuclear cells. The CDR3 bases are TGTGCCAGCAGCTCCGAGGGGGAGTCAGAGACCCAGTACTTC. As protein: CASSSEGESETQYF.